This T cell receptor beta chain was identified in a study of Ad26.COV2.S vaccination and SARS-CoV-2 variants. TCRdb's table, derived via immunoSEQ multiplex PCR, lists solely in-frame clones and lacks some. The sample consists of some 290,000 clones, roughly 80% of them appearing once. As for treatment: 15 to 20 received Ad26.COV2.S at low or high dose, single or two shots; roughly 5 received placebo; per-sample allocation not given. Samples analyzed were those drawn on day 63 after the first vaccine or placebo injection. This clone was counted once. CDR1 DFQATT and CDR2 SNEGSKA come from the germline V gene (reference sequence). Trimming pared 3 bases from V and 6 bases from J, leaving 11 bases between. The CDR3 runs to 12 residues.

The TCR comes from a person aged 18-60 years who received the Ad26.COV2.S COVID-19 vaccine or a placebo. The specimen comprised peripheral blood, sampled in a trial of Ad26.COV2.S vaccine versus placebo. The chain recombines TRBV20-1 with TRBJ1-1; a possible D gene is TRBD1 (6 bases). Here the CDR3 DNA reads TGCAGTGCTAGTAGGGGGGTGGCTGAAGCTTTCTTT. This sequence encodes CSASRGVAEAFF.